The 6 T cell receptor beta chains presented below share a single source sample, sequenced in a study of blood T cell repertoires in COVID-19. The repertoire was sequenced with immunoSEQ multiplex PCR; TCRdb's copy has only in-frame clones and lacks some. The sample consists of approximately 110,000 clones, about 85% of them appearing once. Sequenced: peripheral blood. The receptor set was obtained from a human donor in a cohort sampled during active COVID-19.

The chain uses TRBV19 and TRBJ2-1; 14 bases map to TRBD2. This CDR3 is built from 15 residues. From germline, CDR1 is LNHDA and CDR2 SQIVND (reference sequence). The V and J ends lost 3 bases and 10 bases, in that order; junction bases with no gene match: 5. The CDR3 DNA is TGTGCCAGTAGTATCGGGACTAGCGGGAGCCAAGAGCAGTTCTTC. Translated: CASSIGTSGSQEQFF.

The J gene is TRBJ2-7, the V gene TRBV10-1, with D possibly being TRBD1 (6 bases). Looked up from germline, CDR1 is WNHNN and CDR2 is SYGVQD (reference sequence). The V end was cut by 0 bases, the J end by 6 bases, with 6 bases between. This CDR3 contains 12 residues. The CDR3 loop is CASSESGAEQYF. CDR3 nucleotide sequence: TGCGCCAGCAGTGAGTCGGGGGCCGAGCAGTACTTC.

The chain has TRBV19 and TRBJ1-2, with no clear D. Trimming took 7 bases from V and 5 from J, leaving 20 bases between them. This CDR3 is 15 amino acids long. CDR1 LNHDA and CDR2 SQIVND come from the germline V gene (reference sequence). CDR3 loop: CASNSGTSIGYGYTF. Here the CDR3 DNA reads TGTGCCAGTAACTCCGGTACTAGCATCGGATATGGCTACACCTTC.

The chain carries TRBV5-4 and TRBJ2-6; 7 bases map to TRBD2. This CDR3 contains 15 residues. The germline V gene has CDR1 SGHNT and CDR2 YYREEE (reference sequence). V dropped 6 bases and J dropped 2; count of bases not matched to a gene: 5. The CDR3 loop is CASTVGGAGANVLTF. The CDR3, as DNA: TGTGCCAGCACCGTGGGGGGGGCTGGGGCCAACGTCCTGACTTTC.

This clone was picked up one time. The chain joins TRBV7-9 to TRBJ2-7, with 15 positions matching TRBD2. The V gene's germline CDR1 is SEHNR and CDR2 FQNEAQ (reference sequence). J was trimmed by 3 bases and V by 4 bases; bases with no gene match: 10. The CDR3 has 18 residues. CDR3 bases: TGTGCCAGCAGCTCACACGGGGGACTAGCGGGGGGAGTCTACGAGCAGTACTTC. Protein product: CASSSHGGLAGGVYEQYF.

J is TRBJ1-1 and V is TRBV7-3, with 7 positions matching TRBD1. Trimming removed 5 bases from V and 5 bases from J; junction bases left unmatched: 8. CDR1 SGHTA and CDR2 FQGTGA come from the germline V gene. This CDR3 region has 14 residues. CDR3: CASSPHSGQTEAFF. In nucleotides, the CDR3 is TGTGCCAGCAGCCCCCATTCGGGACAGACTGAAGCTTTCTTT.